These T cell receptor beta chains were read from a single sample in a study of tissue T cells after allogeneic stem cell transplantation. Sequencing was performed with immunoSEQ multiplex PCR; in TCRdb, only in-frame clones are kept and a portion is missing. The top ten clones hold around an eighth of a sample with some 11,000 clones, about 70% of them seen once. The sequenced sample was tissue from the right colon, obtained at autopsy. These receptors all stem from a woman aged 18-49 years with breast cancer. Each CDR3 is given with its conserved first and last residue.

v_call: TRBV2; cdr3_aa: CASSQQGGEQYF
v_call: TRBV7-2; cdr3_aa: CASSLASRGNTGELFF
v_call: TRBV1; cdr3_aa: CTSSRGAGLQETQYF
v_call: TRBV4-3; cdr3_aa: CASSQEQKGVSPLHF
v_call: TRBV7-8; cdr3_aa: CASSSQTGVEYNEQFF
v_call: TRBV2; cdr3_aa: CATRLESGNTDTQYF
v_call: TRBV11-1; cdr3_aa: CASSRLGGAIQYF
v_call: TRBV19; cdr3_aa: CASSLGLDAGELFF
v_call: TRBV12-3/TRBV12-4; cdr3_aa: CASSRRGDQPQHF
v_call: TRBV7-2; cdr3_aa: CATATGRGNTIYF
v_call: TRBV7-9; cdr3_aa: CASSPADRPGPQETQYF
v_call: TRBV28; cdr3_aa: CASSLWWGTGELFF